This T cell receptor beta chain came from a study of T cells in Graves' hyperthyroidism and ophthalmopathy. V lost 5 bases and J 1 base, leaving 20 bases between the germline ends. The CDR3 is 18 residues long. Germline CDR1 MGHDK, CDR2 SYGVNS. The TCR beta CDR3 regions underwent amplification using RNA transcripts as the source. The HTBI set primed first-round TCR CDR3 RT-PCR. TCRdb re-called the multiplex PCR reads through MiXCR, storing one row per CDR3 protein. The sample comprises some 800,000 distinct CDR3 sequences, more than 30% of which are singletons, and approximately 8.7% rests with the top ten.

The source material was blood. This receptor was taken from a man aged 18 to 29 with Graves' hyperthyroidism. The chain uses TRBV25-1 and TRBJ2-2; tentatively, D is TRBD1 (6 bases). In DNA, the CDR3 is TGTGCCAGCAGTCCAGAGGACAGCTATCTGCTGAACACCGGGGAGCTGTTTTTT. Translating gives CASSPEDSYLLNTGELFF.